One and the same sample provided the 28 T cell receptor beta chains below, sequenced in a study of glioma-infiltrating T cells after dendritic cell vaccination. Data came from immunoSEQ multiplex PCR; TCRdb stores just in-frame clones and leaves some out. The data contain tens of thousands of clones, approximately 81% of them singletons. The sample here was blood, taken before dendritic cell vaccination. Receptor source: a human donor with glioblastoma.

V usage is TRBV27 and J usage is TRBJ1-1; TRBD1 might be the D (5 bases). CDR3 length: 12 amino acids. Per the germline V gene, CDR1 is MNHEY and CDR2 is SMNVEV (reference sequence). The V end lost 10 bases, the J end lost 4 bases, and 13 bases lay between the germline ends. The CDR3, as DNA: TGTGCCACCCAGGGAGGGAGCACTGAAGCTTTCTTT. This codes for CATQGGSTEAFF.

The V call is TRBV18, the J call TRBJ2-5; D unclear. The V end was cut by 2 bases, the J end by 5 bases, with 9 bases between. CDR1 KGHSH and CDR2 LQKENI come from the germline V gene. The CDR3 length is 13 residues. CDR3 residues: CASSPFPSETQYF. The DNA of the CDR3 is TGTGCCAGCTCACCATTCCCCTCGGAGACCCAGTACTTC.

The CDR3 DNA follows: TGCGCCAGCAGCCAGGCTTCGGGGGGCAACTATGGCTACACCTTC. Protein sequence: CASSQASGGNYGYTF. The chain carries TRBV4-1 and TRBJ1-2, with D tentatively TRBD1 (6 bases). V lost 3 bases, J lost 2 bases, and 13 bases lay in between. The CDR3 contains 15 residues. Per the germline V gene, CDR1 is MGHRA and CDR2 is YSYEKL.

The chain couples TRBV4-1 to TRBJ2-3, with 9 positions matching TRBD1. The CDR3 spans 16 residues. The V gene end was trimmed by 2 bases and the J gene end by 3 bases; junction bases not matched to a gene: 6. Looked up from germline, CDR1 is MGHRA and CDR2 is YSYEKL. This CDR3 is CASSQQDRGRTDTQYF. CDR3 bases: TGCGCCAGCAGCCAACAGGACAGGGGTCGGACAGATACGCAGTATTTT.

V and J are TRBV7-3 and TRBJ2-2; 7 nucleotides match TRBD2. The ends lost 0 bases at V and 11 bases at J; junction bases unmatched: 6. The germline V gene has CDR1 SGHTA and CDR2 FQGTGA. This CDR3 has 14 residues. The CDR3 DNA is TGTGCCAGCAGCTTAACGGGGGAGGGCGGAGAGCTGTTTTTT. It is translated as CASSLTGEGGELFF.

In the case of this clone: Other DNA sequences of this sample code for an identical CDR3. The rearrangement joins TRBV19 to TRBJ2-5; 9 bases fit TRBD1. Per the germline V gene, CDR1 is LNHDA and CDR2 is SQIVND (reference sequence). The CDR3 has 15 amino acids. Trimming at V came to 6 bases and at J to 0 bases, leaving 5 bases not matched to a gene. The CDR3 spells CASSPDRGYQETQYF. The CDR3 DNA follows: TGTGCCAGTAGCCCGGACAGGGGCTACCAAGAGACCCAGTACTTC.

This rearrangement joins TRBV5-1 to TRBJ2-1; TRBD1 matches at 11 bases. The V gene end was trimmed by 5 bases and the J gene end by 12 bases; junction bases not matched to a gene: 7. The CDR3 covers 13 residues. Germline V lookup: CDR1 SGHRS, CDR2 YFSETQ. For the CDR3, the DNA is TGCGCCAGCAGTTGGGACAGGGGGGGATGGCAGTTCTTC. It specifies CASSWDRGGWQFF.

V is TRBV4-2 and J is TRBJ1-5; no clear D gene. CDR3 length equals 17 residues. V lost 0 bases to trimming and J lost 7 bases, with 19 bases between them. The V gene's germline CDR1 is LGHNA and CDR2 YNFKEQ. The CDR3 spells CASSQEGGGGLLQPQHF. CDR3 coding DNA: TGTGCCAGCAGCCAAGAGGGAGGTGGAGGGTTACTCCAGCCCCAGCATTTT.

The chain recombines TRBV7-9 with TRBJ1-5, with D perhaps matching TRBD1 (6 bases). Germline CDR1 reads SEHNR; CDR2 reads FQNEAQ (reference sequence). The CDR3 runs to 14 residues. Trimming shortened V by 2 bases and J by 7 bases, and 12 bases separated the two germline ends. CDR3 sequence (DNA): TGTGCCAGCAGCTTAACAGGGACGTGGCAGCCCCAGCATTTT. Translated: CASSLTGTWQPQHF.

The J gene is TRBJ1-5, the V gene TRBV5-1; TRBD1 might be the D (5 bases). Trimming took 2 bases from V and 2 from J, leaving 8 bases between them. CDR1 SGHRS and CDR2 YFSETQ come from the germline V gene. This CDR3 contains 14 residues. The CDR3 DNA follows: TGCGCCAGCAGCTTTACAGGAGGCAATCAGCCCCAGCATTTT. It yields the protein CASSFTGGNQPQHF. Combining the CDR3 with reference TRBV5-1 and TRBJ1-5 gives the whole variable domain KAGVTQTPRYLIKTRGQQVTLSCSPISGHRSVSWYQQTPGQGLQFLFEYFSETQRNKGNFPGRFSGRQFSNSRSEMNVSTLELGDSALYLCASSFTGGNQPQHFGDGTRLSIL.

The J gene is TRBJ1-1, the V gene TRBV6-6; 9 bases align to TRBD1. Germline V gene sequence: CDR1 MNHNY, CDR2 SVGAGI (reference sequence). V lost 0 bases and J lost 1; bases outside the gene matches: 0. The CDR3 loop spans 15 amino acids. The CDR3 nucleotides are TGTGCCAGCAGTTACTCACAGGGGGCGAACACTGAAGCTTTCTTT. It encodes CASSYSQGANTEAFF.

This clone occurred a few times. This chain uses TRBV2 with TRBJ1-3; 7 nucleotides agree with TRBD1. Germline CDR1 reads SNHLY; CDR2 reads FYNNEI. With V trimmed by 4 bases and J by 4 bases, 1 base remained unmatched. This CDR3 comprises 13 residues. Here the CDR3 DNA reads TGTGCCAGCAGTGTGGACAGGGGAAACACCATATATTTT. This sequence encodes CASSVDRGNTIYF.

V usage is TRBV2 and J usage is TRBJ1-1; D remains unclear. V lost 8 bases, J lost 5 bases, and 15 bases lay in between. The CDR3 contains 13 residues. Germline loops: CDR1 SNHLY, CDR2 FYNNEI. CDR3 sequence: CASLWEGRTEAFF. Here the CDR3 DNA reads TGTGCCAGCTTATGGGAAGGGAGGACTGAAGCTTTCTTT.

The chain has TRBV11-3 and TRBJ2-5; 10 bases match TRBD2. CDR1 and CDR2 (germline): SGHNT, YENEEA. With V trimmed by 3 bases and J by 3 bases, 1 base remained unmatched. The CDR3 runs 14 residues. As DNA, the CDR3 is TGTGCCAGCAGCTTCGGACTAGCGGAAGAGACCCAGTACTTC. Translation gives CASSFGLAEETQYF.

V is TRBV11-3 and J is TRBJ2-7; 8 nucleotides align to TRBD2. The V and J ends lost 0 bases and 6 bases, in that order; junction bases with no gene match: 10. Germline CDR1 is SGHNT and CDR2 is YENEEA. The CDR3 totals 16 residues. CDR3 sequence reads: CASSLDGSGRGREQYF. The CDR3 region has the DNA TGTGCCAGCAGCTTAGATGGGAGCGGGAGAGGTCGCGAGCAGTACTTC.

The chain combines TRBV6-5 with TRBJ1-5; D uncertain. CDR1 and CDR2 from the germline V gene are MNHEY and SVGAGI. There are 12 residues in the CDR3. V was clipped by 5 bases and J by 9 bases, with 11 bases between them. CDR3 region: CASSPYEGPQHF. The DNA for the CDR3 is TGTGCCAGCAGTCCTTACGAGGGGCCCCAGCATTTT.

The chain has TRBV5-1 and TRBJ2-5, with a weak D call TRBD2 (5 bases). V was cut by 4 bases and J by 0 bases, with 10 bases left in between. This CDR3 comprises 14 residues. Germline lookup yields CDR1 SGHRS and CDR2 YFSETQ. This chain's CDR3 is CASSSPGYQETQYF. CDR3 DNA sequence: TGCGCCAGCAGCAGTCCGGGATACCAAGAGACCCAGTACTTC.

This clone is a singleton in its sample. The CDR3 DNA sequence: TGTGCCACCAGCAGAGATTTTGAAAGGGGTTTATTTGAAAAACTGTTTTTT. Amino acid sequence: CATSRDFERGLFEKLFF. The V call is TRBV15, the J call TRBJ1-4; D perhaps matches TRBD1 (5 bases). Trimming stripped 0 bases from V and 7 bases from J, with 18 bases between. The CDR3 contains 17 residues. Germline lookup yields CDR1 LNHNV and CDR2 YYDKDF (reference sequence).

The chain combines TRBV18 with TRBJ2-3; TRBD1 aligns across 8 bases. The V segment lost 6 bases and the J segment 2 bases; nucleotides outside the gene matches: 7. The CDR3 extends over 15 amino acids. CDR1 KGHSH and CDR2 LQKENI come from the germline V gene. The DNA for the CDR3 is TGTGCCAGCTCCAGACAACAGGGGGTCACAGATACGCAGTATTTT. Translation: CASSRQQGVTDTQYF. The whole variable domain, filled in from reference TRBV18 and TRBJ2-3, reads NAGVMQNPRHLVRRRGQEARLRCSPMKGHSHVYWYRQLPEEGLKFMVYLQKENIIDESGMPKERFSAEFPKEGPSILRIQQVVRGDSAAYFCASSRQQGVTDTQYFGPGTRLTVL.

The rearrangement links TRBV25-1 to TRBJ2-2, with D perhaps TRBD1 (6 bases). Trimming stripped 4 bases from V and 5 bases from J, with 8 bases between. Germline loops: CDR1 MGHDK, CDR2 SYGVNS. The CDR3 has 13 residues. CDR3 sequence (DNA): TGTGCCAGCAGTGTACAGGGAACCGGGGAGCTGTTTTTT. Its translation is CASSVQGTGELFF. The whole variable domain, remainder taken from reference TRBV25-1 and TRBJ2-2, is EADIYQTPRYLVIGTGKKITLECSQTMGHDKMYWYQQDPGMELHLIHYSYGVNSTEKGDLSSESTVSRIRTEHFPLTLESARPSHTSQYLCASSVQGTGELFFGEGSRLTVL.

The V call is TRBV7-3, the J call TRBJ2-3; 13 bases fit TRBD2. The germline gives CDR1 SGHTA, CDR2 FQGTGA. With 0 bases clipped from V and 6 bases from J, the junction kept 6 bases outside the gene matches. CDR3 length: 17 residues. CDR3 DNA: TGTGCCAGCAGCTTAACCCCCCGGACTAGCGGGAGCGATACGCAGTATTTT. Translating it yields CASSLTPRTSGSDTQYF.

The chain carries TRBV6-5 and TRBJ2-6; no reliable D call. The germline V and J ends were trimmed by 3 bases and 1 base, with 7 bases remaining between them. The CDR3 is 15 amino acids. Per the germline V gene, CDR1 is MNHEY and CDR2 is SVGAGI. The CDR3 DNA is TGTGCCAGCAGTTATGCCGCGTCTGGGGCCAACGTCCTGACTTTC. Translation gives CASSYAASGANVLTF.

This clone was seen only a few times. V is TRBV5-1 and J is TRBJ2-7; 8 bases map to TRBD1. Unmatched junction bases numbered 7, after V lost 3 bases and J lost 2 bases. The length of the CDR3 is 15 residues. From germline, CDR1 is SGHRS and CDR2 YFSETQ. The CDR3 region is CASSYGTGPAYEQYF. The CDR3, as DNA: TGCGCCAGCAGCTATGGGACAGGACCCGCCTACGAGCAGTACTTC.

The genes are TRBV19 and TRBJ2-1; D is unclear. Germline loops: CDR1 LNHDA, CDR2 SQIVND (reference sequence). The CDR3 is made up of 13 amino acids. Trimming stripped 5 bases from V and 4 bases from J, with 9 bases between. DNA of the CDR3: TGTGCCAGTAGTCCCGATCGGTACAATGAGCAGTTCTTC. Protein: CASSPDRYNEQFF.

The gene calls are TRBV19 and TRBJ2-5, with 7 bases that match TRBD1. Per germline, CDR1 LNHDA and CDR2 SQIVND (reference sequence). The CDR3 totals 15 residues. Trimming at V came to 7 bases and at J to 5 bases, leaving 13 bases not matched to a gene. CDR3 nucleotides: TGTGCCAGTATGAAACCGACAGGGTTCCTGGAGACCCAGTACTTC. Translating gives CASMKPTGFLETQYF.

The chain couples TRBV19 to TRBJ1-5; D not certain. CDR1 LNHDA and CDR2 SQIVND come from the germline V gene (reference sequence). V was trimmed by 7 bases and J by 2 bases, leaving 15 bases between them. The length of the CDR3 is 15 residues. The CDR3: CASTSGKVGNQPQHF. For the CDR3, the DNA is TGTGCCAGTACCTCGGGGAAGGTTGGCAATCAGCCCCAGCATTTT.

The chain recombines TRBV2 with TRBJ1-2; D call uncertain. V was clipped by 5 bases and J by 3 bases, with 13 bases between them. The CDR3 loop spans 14 amino acids. Germline V gene sequence: CDR1 SNHLY, CDR2 FYNNEI. The CDR3 loop reads CASSRTVIHYGYTF. CDR3 coding DNA: TGTGCCAGCAGTAGGACTGTTATACACTATGGCTACACCTTC.

The V call is TRBV5-1, the J call TRBJ2-7, with TRBD2 identical over 8 bases. V shed 0 bases, J shed 0 bases, and the junction held 2 bases outside the gene matches. CDR3 length equals 15 residues. Germline V gene sequence: CDR1 SGHRS, CDR2 YFSETQ. The CDR3 DNA follows: TGCGCCAGCAGCTTGGGCAGCGGGAGCTCCTACGAGCAGTACTTC. Residues: CASSLGSGSSYEQYF.